This record covers a single T cell receptor (beta chain). Its specificity is unknown. The CDR3 covers 11 residues. Germline assignment: CDR1 DFQATT and CDR2 SNEGSKA (reference sequence). Trimming pared 6 bases from V and 4 bases from J, leaving 10 bases between. Vbeta (60) and Jbeta (13) primers were used in the PCR. Clones were sequenced by immunoSEQ multiplex PCR, and TCRdb holds only the in-frame ones, with some missing. The sample has roughly 130,000 clones; around 83% are singletons. This record comes from a study of cytomegalovirus exposure and HLA in healthy donors. Turning to the study itself: A preliminary data release comprised around 90 million unique TCRs obtained from HLA-typed donors. Notes on the study in general: Earlier results showed most TCR beta V segments being productive about 90% or about 30% of the time.

The sequence came from a woman younger than 30 in good health and CMV-seropositive. V gene TRBV20-1 combines with J gene TRBJ2-7; no definite D call. Sequenced: PBMCs. CDR3 in DNA: TGCAGTGCCCCCACCGGGTACGAGCAGTACTTC. Amino acids: CSAPTGYEQYF.